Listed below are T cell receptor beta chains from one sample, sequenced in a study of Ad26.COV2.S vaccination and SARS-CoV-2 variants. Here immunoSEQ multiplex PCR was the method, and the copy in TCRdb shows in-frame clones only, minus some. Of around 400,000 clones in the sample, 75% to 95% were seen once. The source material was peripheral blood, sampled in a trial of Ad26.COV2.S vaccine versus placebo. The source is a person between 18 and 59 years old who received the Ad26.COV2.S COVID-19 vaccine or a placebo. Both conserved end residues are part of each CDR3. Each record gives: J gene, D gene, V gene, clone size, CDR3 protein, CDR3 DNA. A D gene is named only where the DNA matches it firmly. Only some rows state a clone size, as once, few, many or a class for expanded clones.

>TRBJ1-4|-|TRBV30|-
CAWSVRTDEKLFF
TGTGCCTGGAGTGTAAGGACTGATGAAAAACTGTTTTTT
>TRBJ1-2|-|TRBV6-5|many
CASSSGQWPYGYTF
TGTGCCAGCAGTTCAGGACAGTGGCCCTATGGCTACACCTTC
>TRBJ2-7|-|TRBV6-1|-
CASSEPQAYEQYF
TGTGCCAGCAGTGAACCTCAGGCCTACGAGCAGTACTTC
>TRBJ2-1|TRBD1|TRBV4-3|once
CASSQEGQGRNEQFF
TGCGCCAGCAGCCAAGAAGGACAGGGGAGGAATGAGCAGTTCTTC
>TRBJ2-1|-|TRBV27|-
CASNDRVYNEQFF
TGTGCCAGCAATGACCGGGTTTACAATGAGCAGTTCTTC
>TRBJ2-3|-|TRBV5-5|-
CASSLETATDTQYF
TGTGCCAGCAGCTTAGAGACCGCCACAGATACGCAGTATTTT
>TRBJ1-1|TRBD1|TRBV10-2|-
CASRTWTGSNTEAFF
TGCGCCAGCAGGACTTGGACAGGCTCGAACACTGAAGCTTTCTTT
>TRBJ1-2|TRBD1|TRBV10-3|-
CAIRQGSPYGYTF
TGTGCCATAAGACAGGGATCCCCCTATGGCTACACCTTC
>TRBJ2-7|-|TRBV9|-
CASSVGGTALGYEQYF
TGTGCCAGCAGCGTAGGAGGAACGGCGCTGGGCTACGAGCAGTACTTC
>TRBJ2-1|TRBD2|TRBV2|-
CASSPGLALYNEQFF
TGTGCCAGCAGCCCGGGACTAGCGCTATACAATGAGCAGTTCTTC
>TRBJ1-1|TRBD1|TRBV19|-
CASRDRDRGFTEAFF
TGTGCCAGTAGAGACCGGGACAGGGGGTTTACTGAAGCTTTCTTT
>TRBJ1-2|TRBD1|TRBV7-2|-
CASRTGQAANYGYTF
TGTGCCAGCAGAACCGGACAGGCAGCTAACTATGGCTACACCTTC
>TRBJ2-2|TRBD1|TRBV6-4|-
CASSDSGTGVTGELFF
TGTGCCAGCAGTGACTCAGGGACAGGGGTCACCGGGGAGCTGTTTTTT
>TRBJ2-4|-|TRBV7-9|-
CASSPSGEAKNIQYF
TGTGCCAGCAGCCCCTCTGGGGAAGCCAAAAACATTCAGTACTTC
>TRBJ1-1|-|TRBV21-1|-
CASNCLVTCAEAFF
TGTGCCAGCAATTGCCTGGTAACTTGCGCTGAAGCTTTCTTT
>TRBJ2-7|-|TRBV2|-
CASIMGRNEQYF
TGTGCCAGCATCATGGGGAGAAACGAGCAGTACTTC
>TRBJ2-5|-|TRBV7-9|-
CASSLWGETQYF
TGTGCCAGCAGCTTATGGGGGGAGACCCAGTACTTC
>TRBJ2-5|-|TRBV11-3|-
CASSFRAGETQYF
TGTGCCAGCAGCTTTAGGGCCGGAGAGACCCAGTACTTC
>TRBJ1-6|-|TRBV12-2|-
CASRLGPQGSNSPLHF
TGTGCAAGTCGCTTAGGTCCTCAGGGGAGTAATTCACCCCTCCACTTT
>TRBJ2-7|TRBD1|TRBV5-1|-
CASSSGTASYEQYF
TGCGCCAGCAGCTCCGGGACAGCTTCCTACGAGCAGTACTTC
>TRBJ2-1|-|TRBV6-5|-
CASKSTFNEQFF
TGTGCCAGCAAGTCGACTTTCAATGAGCAGTTCTTC
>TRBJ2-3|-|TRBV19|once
CASSIGGGRWTDTQYF
TGTGCCAGTAGTATAGGAGGGGGGCGGTGGACAGATACGCAGTATTTT
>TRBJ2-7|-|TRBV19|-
CASSIGDFEQYF
TGTGCCAGTAGTATAGGGGACTTCGAGCAGTACTTC
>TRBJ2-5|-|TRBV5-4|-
CASSIGQKETQYF
TGTGCCAGCAGCATAGGACAGAAAGAGACCCAGTACTTC
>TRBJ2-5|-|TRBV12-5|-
CASGLVLGGGQYF
TGTGCTAGTGGTTTGGTACTGGGGGGTGGCCAGTACTTC
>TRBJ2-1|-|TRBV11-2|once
CASSLIGSYNEQFF
TGTGCCAGCAGCTTGATCGGTTCCTACAATGAGCAGTTCTTC
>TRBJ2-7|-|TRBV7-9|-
CASSLAPLDVLLSYEQYF
TGTGCCAGCAGCTTAGCGCCATTGGACGTACTCCTATCCTACGAGCAGTACTTC
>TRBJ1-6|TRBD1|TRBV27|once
CASSPSQGAGSPLHF
TGTGCCAGCAGTCCGTCACAGGGGGCCGGTTCACCCCTCCACTTT
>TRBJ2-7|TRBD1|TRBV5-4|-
CASSYISGQNYEQYF
TGTGCCAGCAGCTATATCTCGGGACAGAACTACGAGCAGTACTTC
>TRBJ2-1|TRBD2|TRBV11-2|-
CASSLGPSGTNEQFF
TGTGCCAGCAGCTTAGGGCCTAGCGGGACCAATGAGCAGTTCTTC
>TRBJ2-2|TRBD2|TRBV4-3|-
CASSPYETILAGGHGELFF
TGCGCCAGCAGCCCCTATGAGACCATACTAGCGGGAGGCCACGGGGAGCTGTTTTTT
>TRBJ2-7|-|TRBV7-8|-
CASSLAVGIQSYEQYF
TGTGCCAGCAGCTTAGCGGTCGGGATTCAGTCCTACGAGCAGTACTTC
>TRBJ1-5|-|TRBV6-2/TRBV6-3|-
CASSYVGQGFALISQPQHF
TGTGCCAGCAGTTACGTGGGCCAGGGGTTTGCGTTAATTTCCCAGCCCCAGCATTTT
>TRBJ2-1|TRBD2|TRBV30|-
CAWSTGTSGSNEQFF
TGTGCCTGGAGCACCGGGACTAGCGGGAGCAATGAGCAGTTCTTC
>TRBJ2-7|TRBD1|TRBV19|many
CASSIVGQGVREQYF
TGTGCCAGTAGTATTGTCGGACAGGGTGTTCGGGAGCAGTACTTC
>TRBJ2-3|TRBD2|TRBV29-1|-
CSVEGAGVEDTQYF
TGCAGCGTTGAGGGAGCGGGAGTTGAGGATACGCAGTATTTT
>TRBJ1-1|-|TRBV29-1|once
CSVEPSGVSAFF
TGCAGCGTTGAGCCCTCAGGGGTTTCGGCTTTCTTT
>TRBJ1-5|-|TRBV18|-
CASSPGLQPQHF
TGTGCCAGCTCACCAGGGCTCCAGCCCCAGCATTTT
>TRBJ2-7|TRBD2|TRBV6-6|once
CASMRGEGREQYF
TGTGCCAGCATGCGCGGGGAGGGCCGCGAGCAGTACTTC
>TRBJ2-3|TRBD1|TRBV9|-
CASSVDRTTSTDTQYF
TGTGCCAGCAGCGTGGACAGGACAACTAGCACAGATACGCAGTATTTT
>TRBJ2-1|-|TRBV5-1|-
CASSLGLTIEQFF
TGCGCCAGCAGCTTGGGACTGACAATTGAGCAGTTCTTC